What follows is one TCR beta chain and its context. Its antigen remains unknown. The data derive from a study of cytomegalovirus exposure and HLA in healthy donors. Study-level background: The 120 or so validation repertoires used the same platform as the roughly 670 first-cohort repertoires, a later analysis reported. Regarding the study as a whole: Rare sequences made up most TCRs, while some public TCRs were found in many donors. The listing of approximately 160 TCR beta chains classed them as cytomegalovirus-associated.

Libraries were prepared by immunoSEQ multiplex PCR; TCRdb keeps only in-frame clonotypes and omits some of them. Seen here are about 160,000 clones, about nine tenths observed once, and the top ten hold 10%. The CDR3 covers 11 residues. The germline gives CDR1 WNHNN, CDR2 SYGVQD (reference sequence). V was cut by 9 bases and J by 4 bases, with 7 bases left in between. The chain uses TRBV10-1 and TRBJ2-1, with no clear D. This receptor was obtained from a woman aged 18-30 years in good health and CMV-seropositive. The specimen sequenced was PBMCs. The CDR3 sequence is CARHIYNEQFF. The CDR3 bases are TGCGCCAGACACATATACAATGAGCAGTTCTTC.